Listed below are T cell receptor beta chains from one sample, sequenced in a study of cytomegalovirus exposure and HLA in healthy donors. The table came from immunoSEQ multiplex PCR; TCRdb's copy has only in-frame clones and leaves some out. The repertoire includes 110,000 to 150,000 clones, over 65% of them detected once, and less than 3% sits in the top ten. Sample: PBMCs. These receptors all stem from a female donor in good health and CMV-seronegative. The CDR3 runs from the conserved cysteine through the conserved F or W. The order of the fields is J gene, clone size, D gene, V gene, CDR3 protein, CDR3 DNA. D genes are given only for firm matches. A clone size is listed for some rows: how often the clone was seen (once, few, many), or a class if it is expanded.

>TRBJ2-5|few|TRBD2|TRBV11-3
CASSPGLVGQETQYF
TGTGCCAGCAGCCCCGGACTAGTCGGGCAAGAGACCCAGTACTTC
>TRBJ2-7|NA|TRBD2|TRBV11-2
CASSPSGVKAYEQYF
TGTGCCAGCAGCCCCAGCGGGGTCAAAGCATACGAGCAGTACTTC
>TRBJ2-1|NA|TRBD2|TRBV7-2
CASSFIAGGYNEQFF
TGTGCCAGCAGCTTTATAGCGGGGGGCTACAATGAGCAGTTCTTC
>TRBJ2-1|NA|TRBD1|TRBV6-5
CASSYSTGFNNEQFF
TGTGCCAGCAGTTACTCGACAGGGTTCAACAATGAGCAGTTCTTC
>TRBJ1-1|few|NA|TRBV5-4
CASHRSQGVGVTEAFF
TGTGCCAGCCACCGTTCACAGGGAGTGGGAGTCACTGAAGCTTTCTTT
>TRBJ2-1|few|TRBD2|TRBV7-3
CASSLWGYSGGDNEQFF
TGTGCCAGCAGCTTATGGGGTTATAGCGGGGGGGACAATGAGCAGTTCTTC
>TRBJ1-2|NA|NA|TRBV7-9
CASTEELYGYTF
TGTGCCAGCACCGAGGAACTCTATGGCTACACCTTC
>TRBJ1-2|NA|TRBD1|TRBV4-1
CASSQRGSQGARGYTF
TGCGCCAGCAGCCAACGTGGATCACAGGGGGCGCGAGGCTACACCTTC
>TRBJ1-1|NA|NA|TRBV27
CASLAGGGFTEAFF
TGTGCATCCCTGGCTGGGGGGGGCTTCACTGAAGCTTTCTTT
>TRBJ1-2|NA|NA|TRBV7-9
CASSPSTGRGYTF
TGTGCCAGCAGCCCCTCCACAGGGCGCGGCTACACCTTC
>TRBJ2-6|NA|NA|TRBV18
CASSPRLRDPNSGANVLTF
TGTGCCAGCTCACCCCGTCTGCGGGATCCAAACTCTGGGGCCAACGTCCTGACTTTC
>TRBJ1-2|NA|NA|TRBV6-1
CASSRQESGYTF
TGTGCCAGCAGTCGACAGGAATCTGGCTACACCTTC
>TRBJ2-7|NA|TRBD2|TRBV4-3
CASSQEFGGRAYEQYF
TGCGCCAGCAGCCAAGAGTTCGGGGGGAGAGCCTACGAGCAGTACTTC
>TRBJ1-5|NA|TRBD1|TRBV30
CAWTSGQASGQPQHF
TGTGCCTGGACCTCGGGACAGGCTTCCGGTCAGCCCCAGCATTTT
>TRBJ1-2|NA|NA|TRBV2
CASRLRAGYGYTF
TGTGCCAGCAGGCTCAGGGCTGGCTATGGCTACACCTTC
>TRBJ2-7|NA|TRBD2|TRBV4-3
CASSLSSGGAYEQYF
TGCGCCAGCAGCCTCAGTAGCGGGGGGGCCTACGAGCAGTACTTC
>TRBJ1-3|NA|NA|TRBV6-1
CASSVDSFSGNTIYF
TGTGCCAGCAGTGTCGACAGTTTCTCTGGAAACACCATATATTTT
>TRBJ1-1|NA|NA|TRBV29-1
CSVRRKPNTEAFF
TGCAGCGTGCGAAGAAAACCGAACACTGAAGCTTTCTTT
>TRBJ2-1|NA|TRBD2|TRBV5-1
CASSFLADSYNEQFF
TGCGCCAGCAGCTTCCTAGCGGACTCCTACAATGAGCAGTTCTTC
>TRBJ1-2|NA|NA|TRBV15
CATSRGGAVQGYTF
TGTGCCACCAGCAGAGGTGGGGCAGTCCAGGGCTACACCTTC
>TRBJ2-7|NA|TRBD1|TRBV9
CASSADPRGSFNEQYF
TGTGCCAGCAGCGCAGACCCCAGGGGGAGTTTCAACGAGCAGTACTTC
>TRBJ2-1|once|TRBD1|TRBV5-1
CASSWKIDRVDNEQFF
TGCGCCAGCAGCTGGAAAATCGACAGGGTTGACAATGAGCAGTTCTTC
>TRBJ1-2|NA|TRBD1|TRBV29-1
CSVSSRVRTGDSVYGYTF
TGCAGCGTTTCCTCAAGAGTTCGGACAGGGGATTCCGTCTATGGCTACACCTTC
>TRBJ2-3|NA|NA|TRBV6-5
CASKARGSTDTQYF
TGTGCCAGCAAAGCTCGAGGGTCCACAGATACGCAGTATTTT
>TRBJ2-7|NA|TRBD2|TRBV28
CASSLTTSGMWQYF
TGTGCCAGCAGTTTGACGACTAGCGGGATGTGGCAGTACTTC
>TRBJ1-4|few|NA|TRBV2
CASSERENEKLFF
TGTGCCAGCAGTGAGCGGGAAAATGAAAAACTGTTTTTT
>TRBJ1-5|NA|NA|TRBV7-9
CASSLDPGGLDQPQHF
TGTGCCAGCAGCTTAGATCCCGGGGGGCTGGATCAGCCCCAGCATTTT
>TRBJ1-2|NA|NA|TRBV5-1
CASSLALDLERFNYGYTF
TGCGCCAGCAGCTTGGCTCTGGACCTCGAGCGGTTTAACTATGGCTACACCTTC
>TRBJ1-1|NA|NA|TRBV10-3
CAISAGEGRGKAEAFF
TGTGCCATCAGTGCAGGTGAGGGGAGGGGGAAAGCTGAAGCTTTCTTT
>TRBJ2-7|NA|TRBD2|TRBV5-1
CASSLGTSGTFLYEQYF
TGCGCCAGCAGCTTGGGGACTAGCGGGACTTTCCTCTACGAGCAGTACTTC
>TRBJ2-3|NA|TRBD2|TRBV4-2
CASSQDGLAGAPDTQYF
TGTGCCAGCAGCCAAGACGGCCTAGCGGGAGCGCCCGATACGCAGTATTTT
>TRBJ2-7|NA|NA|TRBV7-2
CASSLAVYEGQYF
TGTGCCAGCAGCTTAGCAGTATACGAGGGGCAGTACTTC
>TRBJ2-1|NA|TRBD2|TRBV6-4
CASREHSGGAGEQFF
TGTGCCAGCAGAGAACATAGCGGGGGGGCCGGTGAGCAGTTCTTC
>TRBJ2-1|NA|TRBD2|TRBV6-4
CASSILAGFSNEQFF
TGTGCCAGCAGTATACTAGCGGGGTTTTCCAATGAGCAGTTCTTC
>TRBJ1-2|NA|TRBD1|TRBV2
CASRPHRGNYGYTF
TGTGCCAGCAGACCCCACAGGGGTAACTATGGCTACACCTTC
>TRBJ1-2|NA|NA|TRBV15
CATSRDLSGYTF
TGTGCCACCAGCAGAGATCTGTCTGGCTACACCTTC
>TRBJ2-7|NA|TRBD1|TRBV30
CAWSGGTGGVYEQYF
TGTGCCTGGAGTGGCGGGACAGGGGGCGTTTACGAGCAGTACTTC
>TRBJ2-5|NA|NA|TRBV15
CATSRDLGETQYF
TGTGCCACCAGCAGAGATTTGGGCGAGACCCAGTACTTC
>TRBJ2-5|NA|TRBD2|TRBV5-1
CASSYTGTTGETQYF
TGCGCCAGCAGCTATACCGGGACTACTGGGGAGACCCAGTACTTC
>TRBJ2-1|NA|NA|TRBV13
CASSLREAGPLSSYNEQFF
TGTGCCAGCAGCTTAAGGGAAGCGGGCCCCCTGAGCTCCTACAATGAGCAGTTCTTC
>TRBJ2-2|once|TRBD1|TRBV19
CASSPSWGQSFTGELFF
TGTGCCAGTAGTCCCTCTTGGGGACAGAGCTTCACCGGGGAGCTGTTTTTT
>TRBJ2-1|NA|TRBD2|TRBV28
CASSLTSGRAYNEQFF
TGTGCCAGCAGTTTAACTAGCGGGAGGGCCTACAATGAGCAGTTCTTC
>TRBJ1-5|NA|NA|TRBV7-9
CASSLEGQPQHF
TGTGCCAGCAGCTTGGAGGGTCAGCCCCAGCATTTT
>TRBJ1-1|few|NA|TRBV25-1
CASSDGGRTEAFF
TGTGCCAGCAGTGACGGCGGTCGGACTGAAGCTTTCTTT
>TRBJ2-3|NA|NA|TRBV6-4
CASSDSGASTDTQYF
TGTGCCAGCAGTGACTCAGGGGCTAGCACAGATACGCAGTATTTT
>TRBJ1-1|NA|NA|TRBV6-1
CASSKEVAVNTEAFF
TGTGCCAGCAGCAAAGAGGTGGCAGTGAACACTGAAGCTTTCTTT
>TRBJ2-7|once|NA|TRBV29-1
CSAKDSSYEQYF
TGCAGCGCAAAGGACAGTTCCTACGAGCAGTACTTC
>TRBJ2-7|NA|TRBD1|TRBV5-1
CASSLGGQLYEQYF
TGCGCCAGCAGCTTGGGGGGACAGCTCTACGAGCAGTACTTC